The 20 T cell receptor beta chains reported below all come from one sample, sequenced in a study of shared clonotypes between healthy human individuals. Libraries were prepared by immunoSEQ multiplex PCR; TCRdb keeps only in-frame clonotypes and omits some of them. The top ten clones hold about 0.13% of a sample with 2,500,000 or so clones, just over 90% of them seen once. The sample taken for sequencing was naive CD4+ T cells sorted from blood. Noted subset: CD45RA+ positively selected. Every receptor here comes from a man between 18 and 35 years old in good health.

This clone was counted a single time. DNA for the CDR3: TGCAGCGTTGCCGGGCGACTCCGCTACGAGCAGTACTTC. This encodes CSVAGRLRYEQYF. The rearrangement uses TRBV29-1 and TRBJ2-7, with unresolved D. CDR1 is SQVTM, CDR2 ANQGSEA, per germline. V was trimmed by 4 bases and J by 3 bases, leaving 13 bases between them. The CDR3 is 13 amino acids.

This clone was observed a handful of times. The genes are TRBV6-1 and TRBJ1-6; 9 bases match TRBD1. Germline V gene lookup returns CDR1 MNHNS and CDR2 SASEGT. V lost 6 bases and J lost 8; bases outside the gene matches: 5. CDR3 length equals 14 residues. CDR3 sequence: CASSRDRVDSPLHF. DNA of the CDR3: TGTGCCAGCAGCCGGGACAGGGTAGATTCACCCCTCCACTTT.

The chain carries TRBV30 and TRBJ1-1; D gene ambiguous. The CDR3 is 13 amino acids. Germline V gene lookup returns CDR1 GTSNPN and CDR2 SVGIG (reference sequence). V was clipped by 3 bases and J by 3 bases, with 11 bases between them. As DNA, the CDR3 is TGTGCCTGGAGGGAAGAAGAGTACACTGAAGCTTTCTTT. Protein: CAWREEEYTEAFF.

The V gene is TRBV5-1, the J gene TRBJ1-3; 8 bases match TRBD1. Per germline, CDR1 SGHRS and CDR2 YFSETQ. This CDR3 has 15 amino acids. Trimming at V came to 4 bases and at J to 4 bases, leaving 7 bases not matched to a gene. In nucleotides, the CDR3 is TGCGCCAGCAGCCCCGGACAGGGCCTAGGAAACACCATATATTTT. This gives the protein CASSPGQGLGNTIYF.

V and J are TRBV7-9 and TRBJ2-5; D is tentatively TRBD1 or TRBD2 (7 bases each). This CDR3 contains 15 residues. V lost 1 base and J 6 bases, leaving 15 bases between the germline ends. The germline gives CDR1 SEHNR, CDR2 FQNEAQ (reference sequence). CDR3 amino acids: CASSLVAGGGKTQYF. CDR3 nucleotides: TGTGCCAGCAGCTTAGTGGCAGGGGGGGGAAAGACCCAGTACTTC. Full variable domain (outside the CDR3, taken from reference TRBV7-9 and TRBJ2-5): DTGVSQNPRHKITKRGQNVTFRCDPISEHNRLYWYRQTLGQGPEFLTYFQNEAQLEKSRLLSDRFSAERPKGSFSTLEIQRTEQGDSAMYLCASSLVAGGGKTQYFGPGTRLLVL.

DNA of the CDR3: TGCGCCAGCAGCTTGGTTCCGGGCGGAAGCTCCTACAATGAGCAGTTCTTC. Translating gives CASSLVPGGSSYNEQFF. The chain is built from TRBV5-1 and TRBJ2-1; D is undetermined. The V gene lost 0 bases and the J gene lost 0 bases, with 13 bases spanning the gap. Per germline, CDR1 SGHRS and CDR2 YFSETQ. The CDR3 is 17 residues long.

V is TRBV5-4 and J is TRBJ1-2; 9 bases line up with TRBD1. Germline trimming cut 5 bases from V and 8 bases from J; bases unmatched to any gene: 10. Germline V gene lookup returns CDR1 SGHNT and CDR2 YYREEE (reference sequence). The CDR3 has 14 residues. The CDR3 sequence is CASRRTGGAEGYTF. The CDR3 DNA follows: TGTGCCAGCAGACGAACAGGGGGCGCGGAAGGCTACACCTTC.

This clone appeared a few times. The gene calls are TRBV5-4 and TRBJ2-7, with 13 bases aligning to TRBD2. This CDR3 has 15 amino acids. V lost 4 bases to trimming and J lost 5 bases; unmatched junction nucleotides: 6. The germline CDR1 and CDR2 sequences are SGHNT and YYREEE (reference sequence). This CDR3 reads CASSKYGTSGNEQYF. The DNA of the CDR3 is TGTGCCAGCAGCAAATATGGGACTAGCGGGAACGAGCAGTACTTC.

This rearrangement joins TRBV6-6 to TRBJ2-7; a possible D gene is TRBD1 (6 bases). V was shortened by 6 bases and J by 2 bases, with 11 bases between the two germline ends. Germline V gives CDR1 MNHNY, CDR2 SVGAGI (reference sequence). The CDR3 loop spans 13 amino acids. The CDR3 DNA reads TGTGCCAGCAGCGAGACAGGACCCTACGAGCAGTACTTC. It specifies CASSETGPYEQYF.

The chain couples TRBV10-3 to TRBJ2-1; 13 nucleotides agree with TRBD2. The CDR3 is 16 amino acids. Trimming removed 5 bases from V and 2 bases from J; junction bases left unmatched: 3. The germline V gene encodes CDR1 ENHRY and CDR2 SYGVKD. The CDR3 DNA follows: TGTGCCATCAGTAGGGGACTAGCGGGGACCTACAATGAGCAGTTCTTC. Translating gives CAISRGLAGTYNEQFF.

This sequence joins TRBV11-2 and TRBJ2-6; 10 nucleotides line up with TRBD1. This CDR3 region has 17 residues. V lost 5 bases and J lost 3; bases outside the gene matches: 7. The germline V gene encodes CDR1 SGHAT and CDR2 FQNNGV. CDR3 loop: CASSVRQGAVGANVLTF. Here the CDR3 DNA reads TGTGCCAGCAGCGTCCGACAGGGGGCGGTTGGGGCCAACGTCCTGACTTTC. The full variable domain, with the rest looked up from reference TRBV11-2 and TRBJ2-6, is EAGVAQSPRYKIIEKRQSVAFWCNPISGHATLYWYQQILGQGPKLLIQFQNNGVVDDSQLPKDRFSAERLKGVDSTLKIQPAKLEDSAVYLCASSVRQGAVGANVLTFGAGSRLTVL.

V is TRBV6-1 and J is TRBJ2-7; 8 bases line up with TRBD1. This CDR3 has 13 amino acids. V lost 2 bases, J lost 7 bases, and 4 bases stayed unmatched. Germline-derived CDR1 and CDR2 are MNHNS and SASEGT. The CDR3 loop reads CASSEQGAGEQYF. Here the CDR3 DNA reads TGTGCCAGCAGTGAACAGGGGGCCGGGGAGCAGTACTTC.

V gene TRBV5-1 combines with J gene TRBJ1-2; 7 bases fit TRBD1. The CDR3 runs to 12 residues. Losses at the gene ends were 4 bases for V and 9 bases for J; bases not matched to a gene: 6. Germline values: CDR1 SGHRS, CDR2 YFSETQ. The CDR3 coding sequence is TGCGCCAGCAGCGGGGACAGTTATAGCTACACCTTC. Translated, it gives CASSGDSYSYTF.

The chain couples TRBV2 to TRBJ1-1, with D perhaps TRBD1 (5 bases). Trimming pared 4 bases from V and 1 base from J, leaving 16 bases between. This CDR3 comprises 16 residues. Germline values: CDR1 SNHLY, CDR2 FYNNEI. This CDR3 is CASSAFSTGGNTEAFF. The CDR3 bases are TGTGCCAGCAGTGCCTTTTCCACGGGGGGGAACACTGAAGCTTTCTTT. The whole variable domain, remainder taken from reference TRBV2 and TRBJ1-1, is EPEVTQTPSHQVTQMGQEVILRCVPISNHLYFYWYRQILGQKVEFLVSFYNNEISEKSEIFDDQFSVERPDGSNFTLKIRSTKLEDSAMYFCASSAFSTGGNTEAFFGQGTRLTVV.

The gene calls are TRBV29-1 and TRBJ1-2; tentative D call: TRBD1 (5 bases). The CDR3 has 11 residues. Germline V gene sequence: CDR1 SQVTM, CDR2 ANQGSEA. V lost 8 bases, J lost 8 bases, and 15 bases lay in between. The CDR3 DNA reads TGCAGCTTCCGGGGGAAGAGCGGCTACACCTTC. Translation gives CSFRGKSGYTF.

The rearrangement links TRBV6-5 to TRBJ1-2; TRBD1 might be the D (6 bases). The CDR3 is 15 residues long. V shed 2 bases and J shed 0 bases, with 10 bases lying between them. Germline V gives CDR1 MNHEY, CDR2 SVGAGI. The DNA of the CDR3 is TGTGCCAGCAGTTACACAACAGGGACTAACTATGGCTACACCTTC. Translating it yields CASSYTTGTNYGYTF.

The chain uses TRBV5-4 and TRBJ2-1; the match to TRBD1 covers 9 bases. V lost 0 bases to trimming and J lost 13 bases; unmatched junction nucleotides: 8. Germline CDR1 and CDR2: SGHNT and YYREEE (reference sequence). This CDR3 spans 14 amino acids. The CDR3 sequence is CASSLGRDRDTQFF. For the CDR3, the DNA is TGTGCCAGCAGCTTGGGCCGGGACAGGGATACTCAGTTCTTC.

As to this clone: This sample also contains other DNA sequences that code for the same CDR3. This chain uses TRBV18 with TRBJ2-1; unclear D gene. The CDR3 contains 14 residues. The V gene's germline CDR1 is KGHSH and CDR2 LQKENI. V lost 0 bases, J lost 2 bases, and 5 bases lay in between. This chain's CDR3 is CASSPPPTYNEQFF. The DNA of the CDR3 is TGTGCCAGCTCACCACCTCCGACCTACAATGAGCAGTTCTTC.

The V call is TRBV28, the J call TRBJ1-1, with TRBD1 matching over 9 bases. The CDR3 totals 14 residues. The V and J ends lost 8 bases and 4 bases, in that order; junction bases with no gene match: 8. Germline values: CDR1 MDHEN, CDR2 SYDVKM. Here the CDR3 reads CASARKTGGTEAFF. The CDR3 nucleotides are TGTGCCAGCGCACGAAAGACAGGGGGCACTGAAGCTTTCTTT.

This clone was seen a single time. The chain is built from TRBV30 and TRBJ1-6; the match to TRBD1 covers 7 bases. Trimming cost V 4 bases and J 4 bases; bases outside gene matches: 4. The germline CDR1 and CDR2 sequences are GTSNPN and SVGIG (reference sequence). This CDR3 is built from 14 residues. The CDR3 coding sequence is TGTGCCTGGACTGCGACAGGGTATAATTCACCCCTCCACTTT. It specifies CAWTATGYNSPLHF.